The present T cell receptor (beta chain) was sequenced within a study of blood T cell repertoires in COVID-19 (TCRdb year 2020). A note on the overall study: Collaborator samples came from the United States, Italy and Spain and covered acute and convalescent phases of COVID-19. The material from the prospective study consisted of cDNA or gDNA derived from T cells, B-cell-depleted T cells, or PBMCs. Subjects who had been exposed to COVID-19, were actively infected with it, or had recovered from it provided the deeply sampled blood TCRbeta repertoires that made up the dataset. A freely available public database, intended as a resource for researchers studying the immune response to SARS-CoV-2, is where the repertoires were released. Samples were obtained from the ongoing ImmuneRACE study (first 160 participants) and from over 1,000 subjects provided by 6 global collaborators. Sample metadata almost always included a de-identified subject ID, COVID-19 status, age in years and sex. HLA class I and class II types, where available, came from metadata supplied by the sample provider rather than from assay-based typing. What the work shows at the level of the full study, not this receptor alone: How much clinical and demographic metadata was included differed by source and by participant, and the metadata was provided uncurated.

The germline V gene sets CDR1 to SQVTM and CDR2 to ANQGSEA. Its CDR3 holds 14 amino acids, cysteine through phenylalanine. Only the CDR3 DNA stays, 42 bases, in frame from base 1. V and J lose 3 bases and 4 bases, and a span of 13 bases separates them. TCRbeta CDR3 regions were amplified from genomic DNA using the immunoSEQ Assay, a bias-controlled multiplex PCR. The study's own analysis went as follows. Within the assay, amplification of reference gene primers was used to estimate how many nucleated cells each sample contained. To quantify the absolute abundance of each unique TCRbeta CDR3 rearrangement, sequence reads were collapsed and filtered. For each sample, productive Simpson clonality was calculated as the square root of Simpson's diversity index across productive rearrangements. TCRdb provides this immuneACCESS table in a form limited to in-frame rearrangements. Some clones are lacking; in checked studies, under half of them reflect an unresolved V gene, and why the rest are absent is not known. V, J and clone size are taken as reported in that table, and D and trimming were inferred from the DNA itself. The sample table shows some 330,000 clones, and around 87% are seen once. The top ten constitute 3.5% to 4% of the sample.

Points on this clone: Its cognate antigen has yet to be identified. No clone much larger than this one lies a single base away; base qualities are absent.

Collaborating institutions collected whole blood in K2EDTA tubes following their own protocols. For TCRbeta analysis, collaborators shipped samples as frozen whole blood, isolated PBMCs, or DNA extracted from either of those sample types. The sequence links TRBV29-1 to TRBJ2-1, with a tentative D gene TRBD2 over 5 matching bases. The specimen sequenced was peripheral blood. This sequence originates from a woman in her 50s with active or convalescent COVID-19. The CDR3 in this case is CSVDGQRYYNEQFF. The bases read TGCAGCGTTGACGGGCAGCGGTATTACAATGAGCAGTTCTTC.